The source of this T cell receptor beta chain is a study of T-cell memory formation after mild COVID-19. Study details: Most TCR clusters belonged to a single donor.

The CDR3 runs to 14 residues. CDR1 and CDR2 from the germline V gene are LGHNA and YSLEER. Trimming took off 0 bases at V and 1 base at J, with 6 bases between the two ends. About this clonotype itself: Its antigen is not identified.

Employing constant-segment primers, 5'RACE generated TCR alpha and TCR beta cDNA libraries bearing sample barcodes and UMIs. TCRdb used MiXCR to reprocess the 5' RACE reads, holding one entry per CDR3 protein. This sample has about 340,000 distinct CDR3 sequences, with 13% to 15% found just once. Overall study findings and caveats: A balance of CD4 and CD8 characterized clones contracting day 15 to 85, whereas later expanders leaned CD4+.

Sequenced input: PBMCs or a T cell subset sorted from them (not recorded which). This sequence joins TRBV4-3 and TRBJ1-1; the D is unclear. The origin of this receptor is a man aged 18 to 30 who had mild COVID-19 (a few samples of this study predate the infection). Cell type and time point are not known. The CDR3 DNA reads as TGCGCCAGCAGCCAAGACAGGAGGAACACTGAAGCTTTCTTT. The encoded protein is CASSQDRRNTEAFF.